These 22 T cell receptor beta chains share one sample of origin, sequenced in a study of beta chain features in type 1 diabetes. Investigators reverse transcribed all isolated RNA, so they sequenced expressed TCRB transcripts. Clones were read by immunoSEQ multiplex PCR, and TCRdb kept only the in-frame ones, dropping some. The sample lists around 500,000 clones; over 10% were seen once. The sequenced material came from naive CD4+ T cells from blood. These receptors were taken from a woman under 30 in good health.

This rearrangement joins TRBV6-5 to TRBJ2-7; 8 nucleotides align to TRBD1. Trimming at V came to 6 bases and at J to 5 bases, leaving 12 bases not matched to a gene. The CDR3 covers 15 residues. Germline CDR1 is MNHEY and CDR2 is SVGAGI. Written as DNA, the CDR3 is TGTGCCAGCAGGTCAGGGGGCGCGGCACGGAACGAGCAGTACGTC. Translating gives CASRSGGAARNEQYV.

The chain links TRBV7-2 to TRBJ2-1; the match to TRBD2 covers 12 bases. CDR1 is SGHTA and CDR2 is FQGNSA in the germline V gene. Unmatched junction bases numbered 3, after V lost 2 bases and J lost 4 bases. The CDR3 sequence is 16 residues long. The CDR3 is CASSLWTSGIYNEQFF. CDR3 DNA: TGTGCCAGCAGCTTATGGACTAGCGGGATTTACAATGAGCAGTTCTTC. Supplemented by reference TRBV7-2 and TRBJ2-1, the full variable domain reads GAGVSQSPSNKVTEKGKDVELRCDPISGHTALYWYRQSLGQGLEFLIYFQGNSAPDKSGLPSDRFSAERTGGSVSTLTIQRTQQEDSAVYLCASSLWTSGIYNEQFFGPGTRLTVL.

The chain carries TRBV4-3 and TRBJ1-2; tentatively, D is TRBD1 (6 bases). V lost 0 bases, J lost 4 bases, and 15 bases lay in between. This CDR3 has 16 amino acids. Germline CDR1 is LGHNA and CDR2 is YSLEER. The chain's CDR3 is CASSQDYTGNVYGYTF. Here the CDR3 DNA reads TGCGCCAGCAGCCAAGATTATACAGGGAATGTCTATGGCTACACCTTC.

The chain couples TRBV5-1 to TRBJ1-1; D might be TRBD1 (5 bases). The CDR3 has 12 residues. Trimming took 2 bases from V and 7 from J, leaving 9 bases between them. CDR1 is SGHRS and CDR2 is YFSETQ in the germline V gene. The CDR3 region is CASSFQGNEAFF. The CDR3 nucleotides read TGCGCCAGCAGCTTTCAGGGTAATGAAGCTTTCTTT.

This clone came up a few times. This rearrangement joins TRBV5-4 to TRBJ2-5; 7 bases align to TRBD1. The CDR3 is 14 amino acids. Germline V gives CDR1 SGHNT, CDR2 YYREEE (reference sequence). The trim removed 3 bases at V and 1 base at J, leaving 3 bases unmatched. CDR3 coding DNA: TGTGCCAGCAGCTGGGACAGCCTCCAAGAGACCCAGTACTTC. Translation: CASSWDSLQETQYF. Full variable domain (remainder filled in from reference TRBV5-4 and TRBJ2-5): ETGVTQSPTHLIKTRGQQVTLRCSSQSGHNTVSWYQQALGQGPQFIFQYYREEENGRGNFPPRFSGLQFPNYSSELNVNALELDDSALYLCASSWDSLQETQYFGPGTRLLVL.

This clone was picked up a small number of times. The CDR3: CASSHLTASSYNSPLHF. Written as DNA, the CDR3 is TGTGCCAGCAGTCATCTGACAGCCAGCTCCTATAATTCACCCCTCCACTTT. The chain uses TRBV28 and TRBJ1-6; tentatively, D is TRBD1 (5 bases). V dropped 5 bases and J dropped 0 bases, with 14 bases sitting between them. The V gene's germline CDR1 is MDHEN and CDR2 SYDVKM. The CDR3 is 17 amino acids.

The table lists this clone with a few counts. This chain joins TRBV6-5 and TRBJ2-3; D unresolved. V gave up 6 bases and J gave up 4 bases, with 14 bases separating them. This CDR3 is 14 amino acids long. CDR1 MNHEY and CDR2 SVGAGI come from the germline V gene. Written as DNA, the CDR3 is TGTGCCAGCAGCCCCTCCCTGGGCGCAGATACGCAGTATTTT. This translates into CASSPSLGADTQYF.

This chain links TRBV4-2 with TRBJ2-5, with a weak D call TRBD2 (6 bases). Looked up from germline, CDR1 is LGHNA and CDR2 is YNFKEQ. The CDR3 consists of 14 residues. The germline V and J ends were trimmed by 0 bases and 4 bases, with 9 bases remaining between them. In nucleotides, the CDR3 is TGTGCCAGCAGCCAAGAGGCCGGGAGAGAGACCCAGTACTTC. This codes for CASSQEAGRETQYF.

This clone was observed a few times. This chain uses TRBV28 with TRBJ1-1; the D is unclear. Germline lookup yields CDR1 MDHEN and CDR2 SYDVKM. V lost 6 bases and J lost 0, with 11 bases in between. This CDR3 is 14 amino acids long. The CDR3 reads CASSDASLNTEAFF. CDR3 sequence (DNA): TGTGCCAGCAGCGACGCGAGCCTGAACACTGAAGCTTTCTTT.

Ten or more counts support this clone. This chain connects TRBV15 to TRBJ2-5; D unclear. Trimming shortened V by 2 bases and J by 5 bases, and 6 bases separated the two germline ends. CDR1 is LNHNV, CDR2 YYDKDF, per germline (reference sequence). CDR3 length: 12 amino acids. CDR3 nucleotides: TGTGCCACCAGCAGACACGGGGAGACCCAGTACTTC. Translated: CATSRHGETQYF.

CDR3 amino acids: CASRPTGSSNYGYTF. CDR3 in DNA: TGTGCCAGCAGACCTACCGGGAGCTCTAACTATGGCTACACCTTC. V and J are TRBV7-3 and TRBJ1-2, with unresolved D. V lost 6 bases to trimming and J lost 0 bases, with 14 bases between them. CDR1 SGHTA and CDR2 FQGTGA come from the germline V gene. CDR3 size: 15 residues.

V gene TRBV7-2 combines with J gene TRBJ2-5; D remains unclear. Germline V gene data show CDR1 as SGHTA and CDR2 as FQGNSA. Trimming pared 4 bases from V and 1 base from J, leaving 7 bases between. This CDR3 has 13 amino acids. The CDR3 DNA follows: TGTGCCAGCAGCTACGGACCCCAAGAGACCCAGTACTTC. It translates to CASSYGPQETQYF.

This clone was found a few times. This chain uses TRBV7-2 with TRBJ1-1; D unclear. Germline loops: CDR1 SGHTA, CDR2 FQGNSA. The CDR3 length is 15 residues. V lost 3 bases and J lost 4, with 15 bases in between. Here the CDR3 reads CASSFAQVASTEAFF. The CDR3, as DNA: TGTGCCAGCAGCTTTGCCCAGGTCGCCAGCACTGAAGCTTTCTTT.

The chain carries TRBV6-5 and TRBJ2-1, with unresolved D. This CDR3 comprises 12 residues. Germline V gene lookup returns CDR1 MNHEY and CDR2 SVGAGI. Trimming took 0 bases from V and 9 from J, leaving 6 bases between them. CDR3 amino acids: CASSYSNSEQFF. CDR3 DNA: TGTGCCAGCAGTTACTCGAATTCTGAGCAGTTCTTC.

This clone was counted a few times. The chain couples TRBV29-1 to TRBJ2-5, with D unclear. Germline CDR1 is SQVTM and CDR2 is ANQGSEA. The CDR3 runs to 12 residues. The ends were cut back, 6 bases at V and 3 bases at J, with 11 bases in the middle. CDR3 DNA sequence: TGCAGCGTCTCTACCACGAAAGAGACCCAGTACTTC. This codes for CSVSTTKETQYF.

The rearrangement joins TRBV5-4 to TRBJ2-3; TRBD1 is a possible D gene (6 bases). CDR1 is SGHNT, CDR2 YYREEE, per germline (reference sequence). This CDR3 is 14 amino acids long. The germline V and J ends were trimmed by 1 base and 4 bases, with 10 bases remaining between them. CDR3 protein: CASSLTGRADTQYF. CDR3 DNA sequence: TGTGCCAGCAGCTTGACAGGGAGAGCAGATACGCAGTATTTT. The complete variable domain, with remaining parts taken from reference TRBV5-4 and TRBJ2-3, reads ETGVTQSPTHLIKTRGQQVTLRCSSQSGHNTVSWYQQALGQGPQFIFQYYREEENGRGNFPPRFSGLQFPNYSSELNVNALELDDSALYLCASSLTGRADTQYFGPGTRLTVL.

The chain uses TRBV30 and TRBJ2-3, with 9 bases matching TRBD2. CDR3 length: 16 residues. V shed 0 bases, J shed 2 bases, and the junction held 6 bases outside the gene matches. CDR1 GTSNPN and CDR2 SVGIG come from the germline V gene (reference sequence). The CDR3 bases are TGTGCCTGGAGTGTAGGGCTAGCGGGATTCACAGATACGCAGTATTTT. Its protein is CAWSVGLAGFTDTQYF.

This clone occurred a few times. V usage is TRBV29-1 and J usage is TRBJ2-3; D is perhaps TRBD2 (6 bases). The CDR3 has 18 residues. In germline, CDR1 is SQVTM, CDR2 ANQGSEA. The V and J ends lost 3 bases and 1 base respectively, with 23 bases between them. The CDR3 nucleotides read TGCAGCGTTGAGTTGGGGCTAGCGTCCCCCCGGGGCACAGATACGCAGTATTTT. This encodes CSVELGLASPRGTDTQYF.

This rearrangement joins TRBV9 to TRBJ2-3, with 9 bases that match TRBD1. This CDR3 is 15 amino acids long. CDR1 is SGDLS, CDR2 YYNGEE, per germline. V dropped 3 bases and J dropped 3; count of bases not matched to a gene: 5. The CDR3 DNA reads TGTGCCAGCAGCGCCCCCGGGACAGGGACAGATACGCAGTATTTT. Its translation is CASSAPGTGTDTQYF.

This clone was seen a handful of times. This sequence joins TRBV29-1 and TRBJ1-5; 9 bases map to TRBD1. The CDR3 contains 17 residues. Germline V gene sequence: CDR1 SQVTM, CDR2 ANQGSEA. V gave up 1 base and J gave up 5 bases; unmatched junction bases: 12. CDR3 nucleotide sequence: TGCAGCGTTGAAGGACGGGGACAGGGTCCGGTCGATCAGCCCCAGCATTTT. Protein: CSVEGRGQGPVDQPQHF. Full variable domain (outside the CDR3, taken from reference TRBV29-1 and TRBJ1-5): SAVISQKPSRDICQRGTSLTIQCQVDSQVTMMFWYRQQPGQSLTLIATANQGSEATYESGFVIDKFPISRPNLTFSTLTVSNMSPEDSSIYLCSVEGRGQGPVDQPQHFGDGTRLSIL.

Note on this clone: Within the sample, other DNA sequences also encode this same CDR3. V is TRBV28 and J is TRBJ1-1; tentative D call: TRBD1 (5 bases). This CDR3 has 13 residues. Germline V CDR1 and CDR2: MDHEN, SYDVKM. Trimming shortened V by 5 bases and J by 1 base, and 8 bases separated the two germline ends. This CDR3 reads CASSSGQNTEAFF. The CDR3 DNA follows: TGTGCCAGCAGTAGTGGACAGAACACTGAAGCTTTCTTT. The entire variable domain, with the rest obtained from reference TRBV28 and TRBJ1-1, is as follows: DVKVTQSSRYLVKRTGEKVFLECVQDMDHENMFWYRQDPGLGLRLIYFSYDVKMKEKGDIPEGYSVSREKKERFSLILESASTNQTSMYLCASSSGQNTEAFFGQGTRLTVV.

The CDR3 spells CASSLALIAYNQQFF. Here the CDR3 DNA reads TGTGCCAGCAGCTTAGCGTTGATAGCGTACAATCAACAGTTCTTC. The chain is built from TRBV7-6 and TRBJ2-1; D possibly corresponds to TRBD2 (5 bases). The CDR3 consists of 15 residues. CDR1 is SGHVS and CDR2 is FNYEAQ in the germline V gene. The V end was cut by 0 bases, the J end by 13 bases, with 19 bases between.